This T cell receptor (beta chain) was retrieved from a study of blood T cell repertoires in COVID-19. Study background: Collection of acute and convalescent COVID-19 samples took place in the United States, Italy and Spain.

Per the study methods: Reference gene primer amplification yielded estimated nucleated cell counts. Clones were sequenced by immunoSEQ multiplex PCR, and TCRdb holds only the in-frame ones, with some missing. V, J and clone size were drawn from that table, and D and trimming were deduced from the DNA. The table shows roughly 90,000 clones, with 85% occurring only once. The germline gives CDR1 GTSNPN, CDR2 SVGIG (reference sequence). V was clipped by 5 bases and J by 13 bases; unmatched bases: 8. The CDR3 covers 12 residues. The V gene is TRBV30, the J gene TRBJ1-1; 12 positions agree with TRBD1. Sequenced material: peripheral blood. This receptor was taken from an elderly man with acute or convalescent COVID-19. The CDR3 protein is CAWDGTGGSGFF. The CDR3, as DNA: TGTGCCTGGGATGGGACAGGGGGCTCGGGTTTCTTT.